The source of this T cell receptor (beta chain) is a study of T-cell reconstitution after alpha-beta-depleted transplantation in children. Study-wide results and caveats: Reported findings indicate that, about two months after transplant, alpha-beta T cells came from several hundred expanded clones, which were derived from non-depleted graft cells. It was newly produced T cells that mostly accounted for T-cell counts and diversity one year after transplant. After transplant, high TCRbeta diversity at day 60 in some patients arose from surviving recipient T cells and thymic progenitors.

Looked up from germline, CDR1 is MDHEN and CDR2 is SYDVKM. This CDR3 has 16 amino acids. This sample's TCRbeta library carried unique molecular identifier barcodes. TCRdb passed the PCR reads through MiXCR, listing each CDR3 protein once. The data show a few hundred thousand distinct CDR3 sequences, around 27% seen once. The table lists this clonotype with a few counts. Its antigen is as yet unknown. The junction and the germline gene differ at one end; a read error may be behind it. The TCR originated in a boy under three years old with Wiskott-Aldrich syndrome, due to receive a stem cell transplant. This rearrangement joins TRBV28 to TRBJ2-7, with TRBD2 matching 12 bases. The sequences come from PBMCs, collected before TCRalphabeta/CD19-depleted stem cell transplant. DNA for the CDR3: TGTGCCATCAGTTTATACACTAGCGGGAGGAGAAACGAGCAGTACTTC. It encodes CAISLYTSGRRNEQYF.